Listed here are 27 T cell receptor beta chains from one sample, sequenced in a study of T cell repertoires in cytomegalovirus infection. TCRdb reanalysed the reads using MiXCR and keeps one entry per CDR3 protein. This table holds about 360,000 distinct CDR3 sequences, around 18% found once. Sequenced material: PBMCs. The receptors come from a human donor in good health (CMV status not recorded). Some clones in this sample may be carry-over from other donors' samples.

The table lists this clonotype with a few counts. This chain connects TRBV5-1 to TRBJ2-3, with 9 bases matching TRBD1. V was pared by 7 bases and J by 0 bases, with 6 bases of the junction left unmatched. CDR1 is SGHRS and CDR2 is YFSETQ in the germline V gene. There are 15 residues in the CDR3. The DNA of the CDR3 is TGCGCCAGCCGGACAGGGGAGACTAGCACAGATACGCAGTATTTT. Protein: CASRTGETSTDTQYF.

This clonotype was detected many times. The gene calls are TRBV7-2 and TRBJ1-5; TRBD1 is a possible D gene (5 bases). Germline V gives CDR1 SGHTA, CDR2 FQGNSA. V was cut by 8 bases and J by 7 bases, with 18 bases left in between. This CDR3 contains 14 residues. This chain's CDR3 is CASSLLDRRQPQHF. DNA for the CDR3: TGTGCCAGCTCCCTACTCGACAGACGACAGCCCCAGCATTTT.

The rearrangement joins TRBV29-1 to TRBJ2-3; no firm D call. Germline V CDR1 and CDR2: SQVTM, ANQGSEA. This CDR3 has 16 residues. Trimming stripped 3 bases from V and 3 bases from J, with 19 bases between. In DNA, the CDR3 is TGCAGCGTTGAGACCCCATTCGGGCGAGTGACAGATACGCAGTATTTT. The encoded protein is CSVETPFGRVTDTQYF.

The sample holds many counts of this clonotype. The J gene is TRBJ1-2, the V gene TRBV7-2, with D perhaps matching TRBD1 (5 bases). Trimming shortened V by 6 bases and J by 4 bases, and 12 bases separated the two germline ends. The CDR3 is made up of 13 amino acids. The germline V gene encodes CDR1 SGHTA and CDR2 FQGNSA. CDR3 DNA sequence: TGTGCCAGCAGACAGAGCGGGGCCTATGGCTACACCTTC. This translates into CASRQSGAYGYTF. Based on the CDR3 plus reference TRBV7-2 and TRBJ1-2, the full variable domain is GAGVSQSPSNKVTEKGKDVELRCDPISGHTALYWYRQSLGQGLEFLIYFQGNSAPDKSGLPSDRFSAERTGGSVSTLTIQRTQQEDSAVYLCASRQSGAYGYTFGSGTRLTVV.

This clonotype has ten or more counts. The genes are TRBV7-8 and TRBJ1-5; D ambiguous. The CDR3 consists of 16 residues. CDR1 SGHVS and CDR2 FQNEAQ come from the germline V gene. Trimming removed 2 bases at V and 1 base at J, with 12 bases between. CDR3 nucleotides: TGTGCCAGCAGCTTATGGGTCAGGAGGAGCAATCAGCCCCAGCATTTT. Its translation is CASSLWVRRSNQPQHF.

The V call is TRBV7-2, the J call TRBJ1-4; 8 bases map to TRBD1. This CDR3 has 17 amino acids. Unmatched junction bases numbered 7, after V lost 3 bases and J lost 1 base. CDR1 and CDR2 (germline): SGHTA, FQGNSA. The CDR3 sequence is CASSLRQGARTNEKLFF. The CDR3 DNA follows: TGTGCCAGCAGCTTGAGGCAGGGGGCCCGAACTAATGAAAAACTGTTTTTT.

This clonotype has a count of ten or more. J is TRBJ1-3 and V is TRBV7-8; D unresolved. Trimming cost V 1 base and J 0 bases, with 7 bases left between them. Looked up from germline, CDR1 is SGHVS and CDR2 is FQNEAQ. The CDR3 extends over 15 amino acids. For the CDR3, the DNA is TGTGCCAGCAGCTTAGAGGCCAGCTCTGGAAACACCATATATTTT. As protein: CASSLEASSGNTIYF.

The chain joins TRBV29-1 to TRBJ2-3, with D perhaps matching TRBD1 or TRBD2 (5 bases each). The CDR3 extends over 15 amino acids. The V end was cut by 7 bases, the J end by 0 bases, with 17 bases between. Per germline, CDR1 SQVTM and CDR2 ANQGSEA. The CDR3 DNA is TGCAGCGCCCTACCGGCAGGGAGAAGCACAGATACGCAGTATTTT. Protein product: CSALPAGRSTDTQYF.

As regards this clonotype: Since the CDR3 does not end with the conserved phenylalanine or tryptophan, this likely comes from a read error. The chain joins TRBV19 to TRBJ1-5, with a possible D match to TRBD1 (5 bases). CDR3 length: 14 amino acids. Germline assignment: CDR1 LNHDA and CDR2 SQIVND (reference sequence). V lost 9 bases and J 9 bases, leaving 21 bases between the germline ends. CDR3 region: CASGRPAGGRPQHV. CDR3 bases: TGTGCCAGCGGTAGGCCAGCTGGGGGTAGGCCCCAGCATGTT.

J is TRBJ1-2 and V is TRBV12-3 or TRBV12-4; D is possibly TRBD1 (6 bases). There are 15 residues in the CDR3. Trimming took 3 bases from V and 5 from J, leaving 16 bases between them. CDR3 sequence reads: CASSFGDQGGYGYTF. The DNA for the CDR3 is TGTGCCAGCAGTTTCGGGGATCAAGGGGGTTATGGCTACACCTTC.

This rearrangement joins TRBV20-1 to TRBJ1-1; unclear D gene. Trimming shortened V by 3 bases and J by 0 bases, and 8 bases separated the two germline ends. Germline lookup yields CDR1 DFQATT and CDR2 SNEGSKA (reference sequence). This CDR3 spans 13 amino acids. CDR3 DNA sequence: TGCAGTGCTAGGCTACACTTGAACACTGAAGCTTTCTTT. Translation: CSARLHLNTEAFF.

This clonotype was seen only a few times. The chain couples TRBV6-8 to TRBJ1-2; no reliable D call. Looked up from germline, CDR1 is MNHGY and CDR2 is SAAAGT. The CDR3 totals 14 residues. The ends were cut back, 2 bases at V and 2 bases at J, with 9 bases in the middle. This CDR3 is CASSYSGNNYGYTF. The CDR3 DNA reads TGTGCCAGCAGTTACAGTGGAAACAACTATGGCTACACCTTC.

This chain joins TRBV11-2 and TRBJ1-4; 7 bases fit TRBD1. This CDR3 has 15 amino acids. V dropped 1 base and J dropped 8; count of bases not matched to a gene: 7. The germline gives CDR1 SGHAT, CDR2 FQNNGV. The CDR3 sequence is CASSLGGDREEKLFF. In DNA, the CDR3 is TGTGCCAGCAGCTTAGGAGGGGACAGAGAAGAAAAACTGTTTTTT.

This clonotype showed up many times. The CDR3 here is CASSRGWGVNQPQHF. The DNA for the CDR3 is TGTGCCAGCAGCCGAGGATGGGGGGTCAATCAGCCCCAGCATTTT. The chain recombines TRBV7-8 with TRBJ1-5; weak D call: TRBD1 (5 bases). CDR1 is SGHVS, CDR2 FQNEAQ, per germline. V was shortened by 5 bases and J by 3 bases, with 14 bases between the two germline ends. The CDR3 extends over 15 amino acids.

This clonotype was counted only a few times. The CDR3 DNA reads as TGTGCCAGCAGGCCGAGACTAGCGGGGTACCAAGAGACCCAGTACTTC. This encodes CASRPRLAGYQETQYF. The V and J genes are TRBV5-5 and TRBJ2-5; 11 bases are a match to TRBD2. Trimming removed 5 bases from V and 0 bases from J; junction bases left unmatched: 6. Germline V CDR1 and CDR2: SGHKS, YYEKEE (reference sequence). The CDR3 extends over 16 amino acids.

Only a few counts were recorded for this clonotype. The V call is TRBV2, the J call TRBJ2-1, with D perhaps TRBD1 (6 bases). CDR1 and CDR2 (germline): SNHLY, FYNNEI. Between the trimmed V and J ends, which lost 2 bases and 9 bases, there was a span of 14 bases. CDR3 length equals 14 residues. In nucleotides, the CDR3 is TGTGCCAGCAGTGAATGCAGGGGTCAATGTGAGCAGTTCTTC. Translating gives CASSECRGQCEQFF.

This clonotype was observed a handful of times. The CDR3 spells CATHNLVTGELFF. The CDR3 nucleotides are TGTGCCACCCACAACCTGGTGACCGGGGAGCTGTTTTTT. The chain joins TRBV27 to TRBJ2-2; D is ambiguous. The CDR3 has 13 amino acids. The V and J ends lost 10 bases and 5 bases respectively, with 14 bases between them. Germline CDR1 reads MNHEY; CDR2 reads SMNVEV (reference sequence).

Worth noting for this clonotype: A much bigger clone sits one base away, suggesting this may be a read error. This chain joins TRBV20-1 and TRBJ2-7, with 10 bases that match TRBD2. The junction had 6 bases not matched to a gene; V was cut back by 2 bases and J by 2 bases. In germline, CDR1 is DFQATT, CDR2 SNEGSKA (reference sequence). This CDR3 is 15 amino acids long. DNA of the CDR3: TGCAGTGCTAGACCCCTAGCGGGAGCCGCCTACGAGCAGTACTTC. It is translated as CSARPLAGAAYEQYF.

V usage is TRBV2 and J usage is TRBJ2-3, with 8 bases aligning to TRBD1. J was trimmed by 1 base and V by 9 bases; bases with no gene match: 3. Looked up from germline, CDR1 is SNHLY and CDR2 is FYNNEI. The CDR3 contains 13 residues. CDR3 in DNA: TGTGCCAGGGCGGGACAGGGCACAGATACGCAGTATTTT. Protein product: CARAGQGTDTQYF. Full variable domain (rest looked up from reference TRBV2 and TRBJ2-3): EPEVTQTPSHQVTQMGQEVILRCVPISNHLYFYWYRQILGQKVEFLVSFYNNEISEKSEIFDDQFSVERPDGSNFTLKIRSTKLEDSAMYFCARAGQGTDTQYFGPGTRLTVL.

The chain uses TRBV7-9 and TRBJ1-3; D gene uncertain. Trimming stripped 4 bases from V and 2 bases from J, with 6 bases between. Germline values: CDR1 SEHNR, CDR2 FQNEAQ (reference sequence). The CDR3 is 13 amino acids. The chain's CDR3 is CASSYPTGNTIYF. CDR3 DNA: TGTGCCAGCAGCTACCCGACTGGAAACACCATATATTTT.

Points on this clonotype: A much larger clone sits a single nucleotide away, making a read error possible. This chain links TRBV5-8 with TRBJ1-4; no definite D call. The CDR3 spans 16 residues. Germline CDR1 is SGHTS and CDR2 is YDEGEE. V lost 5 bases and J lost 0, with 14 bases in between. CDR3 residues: CASRSGKLTTNEKLFF. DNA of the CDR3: TGTGCCAGCAGGTCGGGAAAGCTGACAACTAATGAAAAACTGTTTTTT.

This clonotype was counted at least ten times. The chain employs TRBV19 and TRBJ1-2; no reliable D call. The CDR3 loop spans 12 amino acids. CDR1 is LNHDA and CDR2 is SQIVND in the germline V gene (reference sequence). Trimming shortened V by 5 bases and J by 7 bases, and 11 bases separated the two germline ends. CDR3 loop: CASSLRSAGYTF. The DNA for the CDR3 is TGTGCCAGTAGTTTGAGGAGCGCTGGCTACACCTTC.

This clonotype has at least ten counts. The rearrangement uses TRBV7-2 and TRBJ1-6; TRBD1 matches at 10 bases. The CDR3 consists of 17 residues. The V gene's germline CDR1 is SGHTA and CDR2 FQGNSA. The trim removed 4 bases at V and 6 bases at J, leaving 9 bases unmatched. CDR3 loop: CASSSGTGAGVNSPLHF. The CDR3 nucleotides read TGTGCCAGCAGCTCCGGGACAGGGGCGGGGGTTAATTCACCCCTCCACTTT.

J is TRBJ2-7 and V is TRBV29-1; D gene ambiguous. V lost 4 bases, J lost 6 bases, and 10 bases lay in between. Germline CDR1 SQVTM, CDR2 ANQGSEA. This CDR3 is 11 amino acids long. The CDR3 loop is CSVGELSEQYF. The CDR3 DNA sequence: TGCAGCGTTGGCGAGTTGAGCGAGCAGTACTTC.

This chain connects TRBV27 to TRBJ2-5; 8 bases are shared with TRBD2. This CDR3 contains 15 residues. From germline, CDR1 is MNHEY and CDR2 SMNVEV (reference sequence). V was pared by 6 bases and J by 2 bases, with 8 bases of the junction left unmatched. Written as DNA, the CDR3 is TGTGCCAGCAGGATTCTAGCGGGTATACAAGAGACCCAGTACTTC. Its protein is CASRILAGIQETQYF.

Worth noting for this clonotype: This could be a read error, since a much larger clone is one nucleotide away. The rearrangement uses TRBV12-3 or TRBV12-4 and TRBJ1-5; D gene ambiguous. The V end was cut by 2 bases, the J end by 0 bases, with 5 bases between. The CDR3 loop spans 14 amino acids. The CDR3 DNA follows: TGTGCCAGCAGTTTACAGGTTAGCAATCAGCCCCAGCATTTT. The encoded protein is CASSLQVSNQPQHF.

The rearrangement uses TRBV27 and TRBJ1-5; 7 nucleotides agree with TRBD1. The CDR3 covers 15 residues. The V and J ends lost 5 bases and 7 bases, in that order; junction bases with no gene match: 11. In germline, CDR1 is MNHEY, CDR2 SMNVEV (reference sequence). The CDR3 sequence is CASSKGQLAGQPQHF. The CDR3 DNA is TGTGCCAGCAGTAAGGGACAGCTAGCGGGACAGCCCCAGCATTTT.